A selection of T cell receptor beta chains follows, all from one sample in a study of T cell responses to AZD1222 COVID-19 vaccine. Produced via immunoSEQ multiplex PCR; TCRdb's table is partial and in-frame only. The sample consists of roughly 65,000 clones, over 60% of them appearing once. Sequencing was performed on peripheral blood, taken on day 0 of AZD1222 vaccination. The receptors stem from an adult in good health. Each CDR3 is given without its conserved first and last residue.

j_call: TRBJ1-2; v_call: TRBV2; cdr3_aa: ASKQGALVYGYT
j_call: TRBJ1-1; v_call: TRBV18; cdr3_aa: ASSHGTNTEAF
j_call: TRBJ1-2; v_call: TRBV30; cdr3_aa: AWRAKYWGYGYT
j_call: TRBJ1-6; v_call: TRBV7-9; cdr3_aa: ASSLASYNSPLH
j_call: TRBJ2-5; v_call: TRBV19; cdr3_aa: ASSIGRGGFQETQY
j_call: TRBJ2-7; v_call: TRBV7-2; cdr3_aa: ASSLTGTPSSYEQY
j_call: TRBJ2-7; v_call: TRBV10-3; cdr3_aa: AISASAGTGLAYEQY
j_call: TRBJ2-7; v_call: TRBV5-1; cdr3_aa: ASKEQGAYEQY
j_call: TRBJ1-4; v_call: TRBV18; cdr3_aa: ASSPTGTGGIGKLF
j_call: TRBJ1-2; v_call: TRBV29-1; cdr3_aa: SVGSSTGDYGYT
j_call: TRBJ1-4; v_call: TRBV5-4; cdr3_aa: ASSAGTGGSDEKLF
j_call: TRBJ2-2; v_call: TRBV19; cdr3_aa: ASSRGQDTGELF
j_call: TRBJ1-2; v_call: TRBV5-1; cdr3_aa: ASSITPGQGNYGYT
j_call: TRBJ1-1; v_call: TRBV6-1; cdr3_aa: ASSETRGDRGQTEAF
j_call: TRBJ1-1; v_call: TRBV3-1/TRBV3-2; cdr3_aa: ASSRGHRRSKAF
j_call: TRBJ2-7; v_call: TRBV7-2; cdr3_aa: ASSPRVAGSFYEQY
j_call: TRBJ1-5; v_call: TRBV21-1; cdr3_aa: ASSKEGNQPQH
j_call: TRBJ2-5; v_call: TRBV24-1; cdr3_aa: ATSDVAGRTSGDEETQY
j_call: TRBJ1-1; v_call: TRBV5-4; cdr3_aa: ASSLGPPGGIEAF
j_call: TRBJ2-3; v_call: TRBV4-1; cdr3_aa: ASSQLGVEASTDTQY
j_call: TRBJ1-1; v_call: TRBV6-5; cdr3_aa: ASILVGGDTEAF
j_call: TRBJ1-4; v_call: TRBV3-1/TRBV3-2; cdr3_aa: ASSQDPGRNEKLF
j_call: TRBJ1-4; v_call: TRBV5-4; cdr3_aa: ASSLWAGEKLF
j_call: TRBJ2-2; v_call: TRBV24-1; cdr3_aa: ATRDGGVGGELF
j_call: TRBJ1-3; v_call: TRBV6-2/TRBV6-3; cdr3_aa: ASSYGGSGNTIY
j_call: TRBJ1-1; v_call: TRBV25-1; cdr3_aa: ASRLWDTEAF